The 10 T cell receptor beta chains listed next were all sequenced from one sample in a study of cytomegalovirus exposure and HLA in healthy donors. Researchers ran the PCR with 60 Vbeta and 13 Jbeta primers. The method was immunoSEQ multiplex PCR; TCRdb's version includes in-frame clones alone and lacks a portion of them. Of around 200,000 clones listed, 75% to 90% are singletons. The sequencing sample was made of PBMCs. These receptors were obtained from a man aged 35 to 55 in good health and CMV-seropositive.

This chain links TRBV4-3 with TRBJ2-3; a possible D gene is TRBD2 (5 bases). There are 14 residues in the CDR3. Germline CDR1 reads LGHNA; CDR2 reads YSLEER. V was trimmed by 1 base and J by 5 bases, leaving 10 bases between them. CDR3 protein: CASSQVEGQDTQYF. For the CDR3, the DNA is TGCGCCAGCAGCCAAGTCGAGGGTCAAGATACGCAGTATTTT.

The V call is TRBV7-2, the J call TRBJ2-3, with 10 bases fitting TRBD1. The V gene end was trimmed by 1 base and the J gene end by 2 bases; junction bases not matched to a gene: 6. The V gene's germline CDR1 is SGHTA and CDR2 FQGNSA. The length of the CDR3 is 17 residues. This CDR3 is CASSLVGTGVVTDTQYF. The CDR3 region has the DNA TGTGCCAGCAGCTTAGTTGGGACAGGGGTGGTCACAGATACGCAGTATTTT.

V is TRBV7-3 and J is TRBJ2-3; 9 nucleotides line up with TRBD2. The V gene end was trimmed by 5 bases and the J gene end by 7 bases; junction bases not matched to a gene: 7. Germline CDR1 SGHTA, CDR2 FQGTGA. CDR3 length: 14 amino acids. CDR3 in amino acids: CASSPTSGAHTQYF. The CDR3 region has the DNA TGTGCCAGCAGCCCGACTAGCGGCGCACATACGCAGTATTTT.

The chain joins TRBV19 to TRBJ1-4, with 8 bases matching TRBD1. The J segment lost 2 bases and the V segment lost 6 bases, leaving 5 bases of the junction unmatched. The CDR3 is made up of 15 amino acids. Germline assignment: CDR1 LNHDA and CDR2 SQIVND (reference sequence). The CDR3 region is CASRFQGATNEKLFF. Here the CDR3 DNA reads TGTGCCAGTAGATTTCAGGGGGCCACTAATGAAAAACTGTTTTTT.

This clone was seen only once. This sequence joins TRBV9 and TRBJ2-3, with 8 nucleotides matching TRBD2. Looked up from germline, CDR1 is SGDLS and CDR2 is YYNGEE. V lost 4 bases and J lost 0; bases outside the gene matches: 7. There are 16 residues in the CDR3. The CDR3, as DNA: TGTGCCAGCAGCTCGGGGGGGGTCCAGAGCACAGATACGCAGTATTTT. This gives the protein CASSSGGVQSTDTQYF.

This chain joins TRBV5-1 and TRBJ2-1, with 9 nucleotides matching TRBD1. V lost 1 base, J lost 8 bases, and 7 bases stayed unmatched. This CDR3 comprises 15 residues. CDR1 is SGHRS, CDR2 YFSETQ, per germline. CDR3 DNA sequence: TGCGCCAGCAGCTTGACCGGGACAGGGTGGGATGAGCAGTTCTTC. As protein: CASSLTGTGWDEQFF.

The chain joins TRBV6-5 to TRBJ1-3, with D maybe TRBD1 (6 bases). The CDR3 is 15 amino acids. Germline V gene data show CDR1 as MNHEY and CDR2 as SVGAGI. The germline V and J ends were trimmed by 6 bases and 0 bases, with 12 bases remaining between them. CDR3 region: CASRLQGFSGNTIYF. CDR3 coding DNA: TGTGCCAGCAGGCTACAGGGATTCTCTGGAAACACCATATATTTT.

V is TRBV27 and J is TRBJ2-5; D is ambiguous. The end of the DNA is better explained by TRBJ2-7, so the J call may be wrong. In germline, CDR1 is MNHEY, CDR2 SMNVEV (reference sequence). The CDR3 covers 15 residues. CDR3 sequence: CASTERSPRGYEQYF. The CDR3 coding sequence is TGTGCCAGCACCGAAAGGAGCCCGCGTGGCTACGAGCAGTACTTC.

This clone was counted a few times. The rearrangement uses TRBV7-3 and TRBJ2-5; D perhaps matches TRBD1 (6 bases). Germline V gives CDR1 SGHTA, CDR2 FQGTGA. Trimming left V 5 bases short and J 1 base short, with 14 bases between. The CDR3 contains 15 residues. CDR3 coding DNA: TGTGCCAGCAGCAAAATTCAGGGGCCCCAAGAGACCCAGTACTTC. Protein sequence: CASSKIQGPQETQYF.

This clone appeared once. The chain recombines TRBV5-4 with TRBJ2-3; D not certain. The CDR3 sequence is 14 residues long. V lost 0 bases, J lost 0 bases, and 5 bases lay in between. Germline V gives CDR1 SGHNT, CDR2 YYREEE (reference sequence). Here the CDR3 reads CASSLETSTDTQYF. CDR3 nucleotides: TGTGCCAGCAGCTTGGAGACTAGCACAGATACGCAGTATTTT.